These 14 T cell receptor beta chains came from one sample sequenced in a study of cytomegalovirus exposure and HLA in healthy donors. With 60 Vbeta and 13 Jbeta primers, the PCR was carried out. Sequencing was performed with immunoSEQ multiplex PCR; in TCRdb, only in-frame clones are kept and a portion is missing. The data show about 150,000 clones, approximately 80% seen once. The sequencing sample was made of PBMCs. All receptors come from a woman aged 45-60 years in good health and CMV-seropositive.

CDR3 in amino acids: CASSGRQVGITEAFF. CDR3 coding DNA: TGTGCCAGCAGTGGTCGACAGGTGGGAATAACTGAAGCTTTCTTT. V and J are TRBV6-5 and TRBJ1-1; D possibly corresponds to TRBD1 (6 bases). In germline, CDR1 is MNHEY, CDR2 SVGAGI. The CDR3 has 15 residues. V gave up 5 bases and J gave up 5 bases, with 18 bases separating them.

This CDR3 reads CASSFQTRNTGELFF. The CDR3 DNA follows: TGTGCCAGCAGCTTTCAGACAAGAAACACCGGGGAGCTGTTTTTT. The chain joins TRBV7-8 to TRBJ2-2; D is ambiguous. The CDR3 is 15 amino acids. The germline CDR1 and CDR2 sequences are SGHVS and FQNEAQ. The ends were cut back, 3 bases at V and 2 bases at J, with 10 bases in the middle.

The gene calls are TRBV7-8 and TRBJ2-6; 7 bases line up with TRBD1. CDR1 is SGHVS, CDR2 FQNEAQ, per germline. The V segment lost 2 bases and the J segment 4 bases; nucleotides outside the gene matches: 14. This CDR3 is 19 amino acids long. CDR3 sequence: CASSLSRDRELHGANVLTF. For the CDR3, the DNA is TGTGCCAGCAGCTTATCCCGTGACAGGGAACTCCACGGGGCCAACGTCCTGACTTTC.

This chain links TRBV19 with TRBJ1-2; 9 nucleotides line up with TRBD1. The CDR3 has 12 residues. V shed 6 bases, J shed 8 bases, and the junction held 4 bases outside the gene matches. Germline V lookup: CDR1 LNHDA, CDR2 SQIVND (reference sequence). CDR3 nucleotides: TGTGCCAGTAGGGACAGGGGAGGCGGCTACACCTTC. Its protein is CASRDRGGGYTF.

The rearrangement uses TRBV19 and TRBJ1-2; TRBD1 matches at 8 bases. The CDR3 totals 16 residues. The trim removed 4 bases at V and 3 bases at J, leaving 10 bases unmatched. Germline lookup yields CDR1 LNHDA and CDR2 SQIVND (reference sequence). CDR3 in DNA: TGTGCCAGTAGTAATCCAGGGGGCACCGGTGACTATGGCTACACCTTC. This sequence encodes CASSNPGGTGDYGYTF.

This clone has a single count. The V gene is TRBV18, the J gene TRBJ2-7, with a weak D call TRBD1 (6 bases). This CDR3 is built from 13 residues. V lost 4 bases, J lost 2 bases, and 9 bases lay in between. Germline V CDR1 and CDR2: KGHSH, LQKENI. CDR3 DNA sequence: TGTGCCAGCTCACGACAGGAAGCCTACGAGCAGTACTTC. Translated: CASSRQEAYEQYF.

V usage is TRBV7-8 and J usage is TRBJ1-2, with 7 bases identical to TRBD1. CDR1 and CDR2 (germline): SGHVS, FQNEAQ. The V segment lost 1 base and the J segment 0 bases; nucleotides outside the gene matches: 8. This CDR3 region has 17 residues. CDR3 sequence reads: CASSLGGGGTANYGYTF. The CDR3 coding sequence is TGTGCCAGCAGCTTAGGTGGGGGCGGGACAGCTAACTATGGCTACACCTTC.

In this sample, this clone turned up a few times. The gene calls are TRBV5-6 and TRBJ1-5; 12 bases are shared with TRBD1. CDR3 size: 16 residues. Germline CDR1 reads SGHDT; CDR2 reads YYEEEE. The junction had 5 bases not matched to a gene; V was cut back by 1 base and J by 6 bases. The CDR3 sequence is CASSLRGTGGPQPQHF. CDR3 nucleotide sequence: TGTGCCAGCAGCTTGCGTGGGACAGGGGGCCCTCAGCCCCAGCATTTT.

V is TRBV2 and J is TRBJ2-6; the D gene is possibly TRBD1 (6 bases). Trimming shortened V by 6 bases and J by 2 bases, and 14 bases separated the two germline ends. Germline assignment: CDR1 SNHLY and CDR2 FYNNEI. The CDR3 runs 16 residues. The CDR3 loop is CASREQGVAGANVLTF. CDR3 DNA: TGTGCCAGCAGGGAACAGGGTGTAGCTGGGGCCAACGTCCTGACTTTC.

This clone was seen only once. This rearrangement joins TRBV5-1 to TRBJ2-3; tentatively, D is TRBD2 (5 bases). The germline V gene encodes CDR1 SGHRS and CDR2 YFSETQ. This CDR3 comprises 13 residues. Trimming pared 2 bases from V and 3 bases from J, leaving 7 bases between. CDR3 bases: TGCGCCAGCAGCTTCGAGGGAACAGATACGCAGTATTTT. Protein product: CASSFEGTDTQYF.

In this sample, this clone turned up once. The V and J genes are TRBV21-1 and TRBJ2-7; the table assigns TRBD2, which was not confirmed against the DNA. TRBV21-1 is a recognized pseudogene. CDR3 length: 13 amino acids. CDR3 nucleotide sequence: TGTGCCAGCAGCACCCGTTTTTACGAGCGGCAGTACTTC. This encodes CASSTRFYERQYF.

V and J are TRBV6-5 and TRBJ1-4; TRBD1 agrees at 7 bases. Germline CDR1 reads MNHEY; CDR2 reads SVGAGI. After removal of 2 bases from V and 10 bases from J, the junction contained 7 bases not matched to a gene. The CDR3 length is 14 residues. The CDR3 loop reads CASSYASQGGKLFF. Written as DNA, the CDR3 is TGTGCCAGCAGTTACGCGTCGCAGGGGGGAAAACTGTTTTTT.

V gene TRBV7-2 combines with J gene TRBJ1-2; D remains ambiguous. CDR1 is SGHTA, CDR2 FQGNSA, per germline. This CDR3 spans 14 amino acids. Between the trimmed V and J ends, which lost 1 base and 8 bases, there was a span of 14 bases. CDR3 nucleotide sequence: TGTGCCAGCAGCTTAGGGTCGGCGGGGTACGGCTACACCTTC. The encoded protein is CASSLGSAGYGYTF.

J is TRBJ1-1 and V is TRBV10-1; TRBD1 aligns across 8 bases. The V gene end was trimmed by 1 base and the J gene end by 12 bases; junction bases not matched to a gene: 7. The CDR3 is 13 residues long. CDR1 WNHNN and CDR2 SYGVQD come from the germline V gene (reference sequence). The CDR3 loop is CASSEFQGAKTFF. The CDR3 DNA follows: TGCGCCAGCAGTGAGTTTCAGGGGGCGAAGACTTTCTTT.